These T cell receptor beta chains were read from a single sample in a study of blood T cell repertoires in COVID-19. TCRdb's copy holds only in-frame clones and misses some; the assay was immunoSEQ multiplex PCR. The repertoire holds about 240,000 clones, 75% to 90% seen once, with about 3.5% in the top ten. Sequencing was performed on PBMCs or T cells enriched from blood (not recorded which). Receptors were obtained from a woman aged 40 to 50 with acute COVID-19. The CDR3 runs from the conserved cysteine through the conserved F or W. D genes are given only for firm matches. Expanded clones get a size class; other rows say once, few or many, or leave the size out.

>TRBV25-1|TRBD1|NA|TRBJ2-1
TGTGCCAGCAGTTCTACAGGGGGCTACAATGAGCAGTTCTTC
CASSSTGGYNEQFF
>TRBV4-1|TRBD1|once|TRBJ1-1
TGCGCCAGCAGCCCAACGATAGGACAGGGAAAGGGCGCTGAAGCTTTCTTT
CASSPTIGQGKGAEAFF
>TRBV19|NA|NA|TRBJ1-5
TGTGCCAGTAGGACAGGTCACTATCAGCCCCAGCATTTT
CASRTGHYQPQHF
>TRBV6-5|NA|NA|TRBJ1-1
TGTGCCAGCAGACCGAGGGCGGACACTGAAGCTTTCTTT
CASRPRADTEAFF
>TRBV2|NA|few|TRBJ1-1
TGTGCCAGCAGTCCCACCGCAGTGAACACTGAAGCTTTCTTT
CASSPTAVNTEAFF
>TRBV5-1|NA|NA|TRBJ2-5
TGCGCCAGCGCAGTACAAGAGACCCAGTACTTC
CASAVQETQYF
>TRBV6-1|NA|NA|TRBJ2-3
TGTGCCAGCGGTGAATACGGGGCAGATACGCAGTATTTT
CASGEYGADTQYF
>TRBV9|NA|NA|TRBJ1-1
TGTGCCAGCAGCGTCATGGGTGGAGACACTGAAGCTTTCTTT
CASSVMGGDTEAFF
>TRBV19|TRBD1|NA|TRBJ2-7
TGTGCCAGTAGTTCGGACAGGGAAGGTTACGAGCAGTACTTC
CASSSDREGYEQYF
>TRBV7-8|TRBD2|once|TRBJ2-7
TGTGCCAGCAGCGGCCCCCTACTAGCGGGAAGCTCCTACGAGCAGTACTTC
CASSGPLLAGSSYEQYF
>TRBV12-3/TRBV12-4|NA|NA|TRBJ2-7
TGTGCCAGCAGTCCCCTAAATAGCGAGCAGTACTTC
CASSPLNSEQYF
>TRBV3-1/TRBV3-2|TRBD2|NA|TRBJ2-3
TGTGCCAGCAGCCGACTAGCGTCGGGCACAGATACGCAGTATTTT
CASSRLASGTDTQYF
>TRBV25-1|TRBD2|NA|TRBJ2-7
TGTGCCAGCAGTGAATGGGGCGGGAGGGCCTACGAGCAGTACTTC
CASSEWGGRAYEQYF
>TRBV6-6|TRBD2|NA|TRBJ2-7
TGTGCCAGCAGTTACTCACTAGCGGGAGGGTACGAGCAGTACTTC
CASSYSLAGGYEQYF
>TRBV6-5|TRBD2|NA|TRBJ2-7
TGTGCCAGCAGAGCGAGGGAAGAGCGGGGGTACGAGCAGTACTTC
CASRAREERGYEQYF
>TRBV7-9|TRBD2|NA|TRBJ2-1
TGTGCCAGCGCCCGACGCCTAGCGGGAGGGAATGAGCAGTTCTTC
CASARRLAGGNEQFF
>TRBV7-8|NA|NA|TRBJ1-2
TGTGCCAGCAGCTTAGGGAGCACTAACTATGGCTACACCTTC
CASSLGSTNYGYTF
>TRBV30|NA|NA|TRBJ1-1
TGTGCCTGGAAACTTGGGGGGACTGAAGCTTTCTTT
CAWKLGGTEAFF
>TRBV7-3|NA|NA|TRBJ2-1
TGTGCCAGCAGCCTAACCCCGGGACTTAATGAGCAGTTCTTC
CASSLTPGLNEQFF
>TRBV7-6|TRBD1|NA|TRBJ2-5
TGTGCCAGCAGCTTTACCGGGACAGGGTTGGAGACCCAGTACTTC
CASSFTGTGLETQYF
>TRBV29-1|TRBD2|once|TRBJ2-3
TGCAGCGTTGTTCCACTAGCGGGAGGGAAAGATACGCAGTATTTT
CSVVPLAGGKDTQYF
>TRBV27|NA|NA|TRBJ1-2
TGTGCCAGCAGTTTATCTACAGCTAACTATGGCTACACCTTC
CASSLSTANYGYTF
>TRBV9|TRBD2|NA|TRBJ2-5
TGTGCCAGCAGCTCGGGACTAGCGGGAGTGGAGACCCAGTACTTC
CASSSGLAGVETQYF
>TRBV21-1|NA|NA|TRBJ2-5
TGTGCCAGCAGCAAAGAGACAGGGACGGAGACCCAGTACTTC
CASSKETGTETQYF
>TRBV7-9|TRBD2|NA|TRBJ2-1
TGTGCCAGCAGCCAGACTAGCGGGAGAGATGAGCAGTTCTTC
CASSQTSGRDEQFF
>TRBV30|TRBD1|NA|TRBJ1-2
TGTGCCTGGATACATAAAGGGGGACAGGACGGCTACACCTTC
CAWIHKGGQDGYTF
>TRBV5-1|NA|NA|TRBJ1-5
TGCGCCAGCAGCTTAAGAGGGGGGGATCAGCCCCAGCATTTT
CASSLRGGDQPQHF
>TRBV2|TRBD2|NA|TRBJ2-1
TGTGCCAGCAGTGAGAAACTAGCGGGAGGCAATGAGCAGTTCTTC
CASSEKLAGGNEQFF
>TRBV9|NA|NA|TRBJ1-2
TGTGCCAGCAGCGTAGCCCAGGACAGAGACTATGGCTACACCTTC
CASSVAQDRDYGYTF
>TRBV7-2|NA|NA|TRBJ2-1
TGTGCCAGCAGCTTAGGCCCTAGCACCAGGAATGAGCAGTTCTTC
CASSLGPSTRNEQFF
>TRBV11-2|TRBD1|NA|TRBJ1-1
TGTGCCAGCAGCTCCGGGACAGTATTCATGAACACTGAAGCTTTCTTT
CASSSGTVFMNTEAFF
>TRBV12-3/TRBV12-4|NA|NA|TRBJ1-2
TGTGCCAGCAGTTTAAGGGGTTATGGCTACACCTTC
CASSLRGYGYTF
>TRBV6-5|NA|NA|TRBJ2-7
TGTGCCATTGGACACGGACTAACCTACGAGCAGTACTTC
CAIGHGLTYEQYF
>TRBV4-1|TRBD1|NA|TRBJ1-4
TGCGCCAGCAGCCAAATACAGGGGGCTAATGAAAAACTGTTTTTT
CASSQIQGANEKLFF
>TRBV30|TRBD1|NA|TRBJ1-2
TGTGCCACGGACAGGGATTATGGCTACACCTTC
CATDRDYGYTF
>TRBV9|NA|NA|TRBJ2-6
TGTGCCAGCAGCCCCAAGGCCCCACGGGTGGCCATCTCTGGGGCCAACGTCCTGACTTTC
CASSPKAPRVAISGANVLTF
>TRBV6-5|TRBD2|NA|TRBJ2-7
TGTGCCAGCCGACTAGCAACCGAGTCCTACGAGCAGTACTTC
CASRLATESYEQYF
>TRBV25-1|NA|NA|TRBJ1-6
TGTGCCAGCAGTGAATTCTCAGGGTCCAATAATTCACCCCTCCACTTT
CASSEFSGSNNSPLHF
>TRBV7-2|NA|once|TRBJ1-1
TGTGCCAGCAACCTTAAGACAGGCACTGAAGCTTTCTTT
CASNLKTGTEAFF
>TRBV11-3|TRBD2|NA|TRBJ2-2
TGTGCCAGCAGCTTAGAGGGGACTAGCCGTACCGGGGAGCTGTTTTTT
CASSLEGTSRTGELFF
>TRBV3-1/TRBV3-2|TRBD1|NA|TRBJ2-1
TGTGCCAGCAGCCAGACAGGGAATGAGCAGTTCTTC
CASSQTGNEQFF
>TRBV3-1/TRBV3-2|NA|NA|TRBJ2-7
TGTGCCAGCAGCCAAGAGAGGTTGGGAAGGGGCGGCGACGAGCAGTACTTC
CASSQERLGRGGDEQYF
>TRBV28|NA|NA|TRBJ1-2
TGTGCCAGCAGTTACCGTGGGGGGGGCGGCTACACCTTC
CASSYRGGGGYTF
>TRBV3-1/TRBV3-2|NA|NA|TRBJ1-6
TGTGCCAGCAGCCAAGGGACAGTCGGATATTCACCCCTCCACTTT
CASSQGTVGYSPLHF
>TRBV25-1|TRBD2|NA|TRBJ2-1
TGTGCCAGCAGTGTTCCGGGAGGTGTCCATGAGCAGTTCTTC
CASSVPGGVHEQFF
>TRBV9|NA|NA|TRBJ1-1
TGTGCCAGCAGCGTAGAAGGGGAAACTGAAGCTTTCTTT
CASSVEGETEAFF
>TRBV18|NA|NA|TRBJ2-5
TGTGCCAGCTCACCGTCTGGCGGAGGGGAGACCCAGTACTTC
CASSPSGGGETQYF
>TRBV6-5|TRBD1|NA|TRBJ2-7
TGTGCCAGCAGTTCCGGGACAGTTCCCTACGAGCAGTACTTC
CASSSGTVPYEQYF
>TRBV13|NA|few|TRBJ1-2
TGTGCCAGCAGCTTACTGCGGGATCACTATGGCTACACCTTC
CASSLLRDHYGYTF
>TRBV29-1|TRBD2|NA|TRBJ2-3
TGCAGCGTTAGTGAGGCGGGAGATACTAATACGCAGTATTTT
CSVSEAGDTNTQYF
>TRBV19|TRBD1|NA|TRBJ1-3
TGTGCCAGTAGTCGGACAGGGGGCGGAAACACCATATATTTT
CASSRTGGGNTIYF
>TRBV5-6|NA|NA|TRBJ1-1
TGTGCCAGCAGCTTGGACGGCGGTTTGAACACTGAAGCTTTCTTT
CASSLDGGLNTEAFF